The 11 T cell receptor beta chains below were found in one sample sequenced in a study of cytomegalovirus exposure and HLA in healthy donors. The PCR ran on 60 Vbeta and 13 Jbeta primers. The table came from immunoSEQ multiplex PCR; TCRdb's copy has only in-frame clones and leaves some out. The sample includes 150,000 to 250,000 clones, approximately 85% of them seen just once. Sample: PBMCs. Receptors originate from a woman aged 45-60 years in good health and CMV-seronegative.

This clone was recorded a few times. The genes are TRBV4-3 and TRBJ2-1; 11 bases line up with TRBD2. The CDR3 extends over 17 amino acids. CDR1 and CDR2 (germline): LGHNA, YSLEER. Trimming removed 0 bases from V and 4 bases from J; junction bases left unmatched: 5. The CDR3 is CASSQDRLAGTYNEQFF. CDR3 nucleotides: TGCGCCAGCAGCCAAGATCGACTAGCGGGAACATACAATGAGCAGTTCTTC.

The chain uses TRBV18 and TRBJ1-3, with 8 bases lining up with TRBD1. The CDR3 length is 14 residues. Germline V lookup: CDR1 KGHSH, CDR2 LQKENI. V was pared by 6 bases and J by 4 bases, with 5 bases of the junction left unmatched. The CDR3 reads CASSRDRKGNTIYF. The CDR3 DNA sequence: TGTGCCAGCTCCAGGGACAGGAAAGGAAACACCATATATTTT.

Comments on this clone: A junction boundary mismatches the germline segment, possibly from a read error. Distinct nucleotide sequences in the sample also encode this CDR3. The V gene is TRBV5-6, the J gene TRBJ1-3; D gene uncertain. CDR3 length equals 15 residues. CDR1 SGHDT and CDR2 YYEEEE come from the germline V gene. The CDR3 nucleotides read TGCGCCAGCAGCTTGGTGGGAGACTCTGGAAACACCATATATTTT. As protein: CASSLVGDSGNTIYF.

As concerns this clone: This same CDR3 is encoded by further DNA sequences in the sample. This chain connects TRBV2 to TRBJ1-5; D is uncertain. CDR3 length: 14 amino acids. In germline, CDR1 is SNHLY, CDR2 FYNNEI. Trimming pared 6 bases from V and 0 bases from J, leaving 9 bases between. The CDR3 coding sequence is TGTGCCAGCAGGGGCCAGTATAGCAATCAGCCCCAGCATTTT. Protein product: CASRGQYSNQPQHF.

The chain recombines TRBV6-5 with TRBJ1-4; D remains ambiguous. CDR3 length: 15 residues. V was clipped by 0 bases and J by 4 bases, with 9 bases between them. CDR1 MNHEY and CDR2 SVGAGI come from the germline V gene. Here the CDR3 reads CASSYSQGDNEKLFF. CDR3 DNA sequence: TGTGCCAGCAGTTACTCGCAAGGAGATAATGAAAAACTGTTTTTT.

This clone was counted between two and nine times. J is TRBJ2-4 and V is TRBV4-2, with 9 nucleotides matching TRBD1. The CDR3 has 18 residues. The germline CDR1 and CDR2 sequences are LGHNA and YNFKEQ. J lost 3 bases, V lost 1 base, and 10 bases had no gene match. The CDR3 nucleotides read TGTGCCAGCAGCCAAGCACCACAGGGGGCGCTGGGCAAAAACATTCAGTACTTC. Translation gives CASSQAPQGALGKNIQYF.

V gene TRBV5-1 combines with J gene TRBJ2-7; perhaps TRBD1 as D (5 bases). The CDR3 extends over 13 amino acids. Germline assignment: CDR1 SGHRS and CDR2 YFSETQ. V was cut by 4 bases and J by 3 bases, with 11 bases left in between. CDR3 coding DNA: TGCGCCAGCAGCCCAGACAGAAGCTACGAGCAGTACTTC. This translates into CASSPDRSYEQYF.

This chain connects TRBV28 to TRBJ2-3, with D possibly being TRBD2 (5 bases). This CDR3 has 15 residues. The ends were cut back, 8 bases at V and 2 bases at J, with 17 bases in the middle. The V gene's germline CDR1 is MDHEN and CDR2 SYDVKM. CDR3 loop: CASQNPAVFTDTQYF. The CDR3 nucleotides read TGTGCCAGCCAAAACCCAGCGGTCTTCACAGATACGCAGTATTTT.

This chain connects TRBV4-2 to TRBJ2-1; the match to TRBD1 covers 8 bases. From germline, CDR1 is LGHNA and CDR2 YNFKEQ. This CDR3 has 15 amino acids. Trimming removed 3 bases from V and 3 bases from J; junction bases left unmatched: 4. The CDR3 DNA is TGTGCCAGCAGCCAGGAGGGACAGGACTACAATGAGCAGTTCTTC. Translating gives CASSQEGQDYNEQFF.

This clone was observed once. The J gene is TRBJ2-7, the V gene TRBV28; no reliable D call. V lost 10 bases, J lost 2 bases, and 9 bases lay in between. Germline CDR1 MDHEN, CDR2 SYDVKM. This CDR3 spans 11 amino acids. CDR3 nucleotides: TGTGCCACCCTGAGAACCTACGAGCAGTACTTC. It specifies CATLRTYEQYF.

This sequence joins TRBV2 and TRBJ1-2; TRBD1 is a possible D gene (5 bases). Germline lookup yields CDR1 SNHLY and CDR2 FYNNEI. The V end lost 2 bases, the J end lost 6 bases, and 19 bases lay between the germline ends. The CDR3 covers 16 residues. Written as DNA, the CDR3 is TGTGCCAGCAGTGAACCGTGGACACCCGGGTGGGATGGCTACACCTTC. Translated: CASSEPWTPGWDGYTF.